This is a list of T cell receptor beta chains from one sample in a study of cytomegalovirus exposure and HLA in healthy donors. Generated by immunoSEQ multiplex PCR, the TCRdb table keeps only in-frame clones and is missing some. The sample holds around 100,000 clones, about 72% seen once. The sample comprised PBMCs. The source is a young man in good health and CMV-seronegative. Both conserved end residues are part of each CDR3. A D gene is named only where the DNA matches it firmly. The size entry is marked missing in some rows and otherwise reads once, few, many or a size class.

clone_size: -; v_call: TRBV13; j_call: TRBJ2-2; d_call: -; cdr3_aa: CASSLTGSTGELFF; cdr3_nt: TGTGCCAGCAGCTTGACTGGCAGCACCGGGGAGCTGTTTTTT
clone_size: few; v_call: TRBV4-3; j_call: TRBJ2-7; d_call: -; cdr3_aa: CASSQDRDFSYEQYF; cdr3_nt: TGCGCCAGCAGCCAAGACCGGGACTTCTCCTACGAGCAGTACTTC
clone_size: -; v_call: TRBV7-2; j_call: TRBJ2-1; d_call: TRBD1; cdr3_aa: CASSIAGTGLYNEQFF; cdr3_nt: TGTGCCAGCAGCATAGCCGGGACAGGGCTTTACAATGAGCAGTTCTTC
clone_size: -; v_call: TRBV4-2; j_call: TRBJ2-7; d_call: -; cdr3_aa: CASSQDSGDVAYEQYF; cdr3_nt: TGTGCCAGCAGCCAAGATAGTGGGGATGTAGCGTACGAGCAGTACTTC
clone_size: -; v_call: TRBV27; j_call: TRBJ2-7; d_call: TRBD2; cdr3_aa: CASSPGTSDGEQYF; cdr3_nt: TGTGCCAGCAGTCCCGGGACTAGCGATGGCGAGCAGTACTTC
clone_size: few; v_call: TRBV10-3; j_call: TRBJ1-4; d_call: -; cdr3_aa: CAISQGTNEKLFF; cdr3_nt: TGTGCCATCTCCCAGGGAACTAATGAAAAACTGTTTTTT
clone_size: -; v_call: TRBV20-1; j_call: TRBJ2-7; d_call: -; cdr3_aa: CSALYYEQYF; cdr3_nt: TGCAGTGCACTTTACTACGAGCAGTACTTC
clone_size: once; v_call: TRBV5-1; j_call: TRBJ1-5; d_call: TRBD1; cdr3_aa: CASSPGTGGNQPQHF; cdr3_nt: TGCGCCAGCAGCCCGGGGACAGGGGGCAATCAGCCCCAGCATTTT
clone_size: -; v_call: TRBV10-2; j_call: TRBJ2-7; d_call: TRBD1; cdr3_aa: CASISTGGSYEQYF; cdr3_nt: TGCGCCAGCATTTCCACAGGGGGCTCCTACGAGCAGTACTTC
clone_size: -; v_call: TRBV9; j_call: TRBJ1-1; d_call: TRBD1; cdr3_aa: CASSPGTGFGTEAFF; cdr3_nt: TGTGCCAGCAGCCCTGGGACAGGGTTTGGGACTGAAGCTTTCTTT
clone_size: -; v_call: TRBV13; j_call: TRBJ1-2; d_call: -; cdr3_aa: CASSLGRLSRDYGTSNYGYTF; cdr3_nt: TGTGCCAGCAGCTTAGGGAGACTGAGTAGGGACTATGGGACTTCTAACTATGGCTACACCTTC
clone_size: -; v_call: TRBV5-1; j_call: TRBJ1-5; d_call: -; cdr3_aa: CASSLDGGGNQPQHF; cdr3_nt: TGCGCCAGCAGCTTAGACGGAGGCGGGAATCAGCCCCAGCATTTT
clone_size: -; v_call: TRBV30; j_call: TRBJ1-4; d_call: TRBD1; cdr3_aa: CAWSVQGGQRNEKLFF; cdr3_nt: TGTGCCTGGAGTGTACAAGGGGGACAGAGGAATGAAAAACTGTTTTTT
clone_size: -; v_call: TRBV6-1; j_call: TRBJ2-1; d_call: -; cdr3_aa: CASSEWGVSPFF; cdr3_nt: TGTGCCAGCAGTGAATGGGGGGTGAGTCCGTTCTTC
clone_size: -; v_call: TRBV5-4; j_call: TRBJ2-6; d_call: TRBD2; cdr3_aa: CASSPTRLAGVSGANVLTF; cdr3_nt: TGTGCCAGCAGCCCCACCAGACTAGCGGGAGTATCTGGGGCCAACGTCCTGACTTTC
clone_size: -; v_call: TRBV5-1; j_call: TRBJ1-3; d_call: TRBD1; cdr3_aa: CASSAGTGGFGNTIYF; cdr3_nt: TGCGCCAGCAGCGCCGGGACAGGGGGTTTTGGAAACACCATATATTTT
clone_size: -; v_call: TRBV5-4; j_call: TRBJ2-2; d_call: TRBD2; cdr3_aa: CASSRTSVLPGELFF; cdr3_nt: TGTGCCAGCAGCCGGACTAGCGTCCTGCCCGGGGAGCTGTTTTTT